This is a list of T cell receptor beta chains from one sample in a study of blood T cell repertoires in COVID-19. The assay was immunoSEQ multiplex PCR, and TCRdb's table has in-frame clones only and misses some. Of approximately 300,000 clones in the sample, 70% to 90% were seen once. Sequencing was done on a sample of PBMCs or T cells enriched from blood (not recorded which). The receptors originated from a woman aged 18-35 years who had recovered from COVID-19. Both conserved end residues are part of each CDR3. D genes are given only for firm matches. Where a row states a size, it is once, few, many or the class of an expanded clone; other rows omit it.

CDR3aa | CDR3nt | j_gene | d_gene | abundance | v_gene
CASSPRRGEQFF | TGTGCCAGCAGCCCTCGACGCGGTGAGCAGTTCTTC | TRBJ2-1 | - | - | TRBV7-2
CASSYPGEDEKLFF | TGCGCCAGCAGCTATCCGGGGGAAGATGAAAAACTGTTTTTT | TRBJ1-4 | - | - | TRBV5-1
CASSPGPNTEAFF | TGTGCCAGCAGTCCTGGGCCTAACACTGAAGCTTTCTTT | TRBJ1-1 | - | - | TRBV12-3/TRBV12-4
CASSWGLHLSQETQYF | TGTGCCAGCAGCTGGGGGCTGCATCTGTCCCAAGAGACCCAGTACTTC | TRBJ2-5 | - | - | TRBV5-5
CASSGGTGDGYTF | TGTGCCAGCAGTGGGGGGACAGGGGATGGCTACACCTTC | TRBJ1-2 | TRBD1 | - | TRBV12-3/TRBV12-4
CASRKQGDTREQYF | TGTGCCAGCAGAAAACAGGGGGATACGCGCGAGCAGTACTTC | TRBJ2-7 | TRBD1 | - | TRBV6-5
CASSLGPLTPEAFF | TGTGCCAGCTCACTGGGGCCTCTTACCCCTGAAGCTTTCTTT | TRBJ1-1 | - | - | TRBV18
CATSDSDGRPGGETQYF | TGTGCCACCAGTGATTCCGATGGACGTCCTGGGGGGGAGACCCAGTACTTC | TRBJ2-5 | - | - | TRBV24-1
CASRIQGLYNEQFF | TGTGCCAGCAGAATTCAGGGGTTGTACAATGAGCAGTTCTTC | TRBJ2-1 | - | - | TRBV28
CASSPAGTDNEQFF | TGTGCCAGCAGCCCCGCCGGGACAGACAATGAGCAGTTCTTC | TRBJ2-1 | TRBD1 | - | TRBV4-2
CASSFQAGDETQYF | TGCGCCAGCAGCTTTCAGGCAGGGGACGAGACCCAGTACTTC | TRBJ2-5 | - | - | TRBV5-1
CASSPGLDYEQYF | TGCGCCAGCAGCCCCGGACTAGACTACGAGCAGTACTTC | TRBJ2-7 | TRBD2 | - | TRBV5-1
CASSKGLAGGGEQFF | TGTGCCAGCAGCAAGGGACTAGCTGGGGGGGGAGAGCAGTTCTTC | TRBJ2-1 | TRBD2 | - | TRBV3-1/TRBV3-2
CASSVGSKFTDTQYF | TGTGCCAGCAGCGTAGGGTCTAAGTTCACAGATACGCAGTATTTT | TRBJ2-3 | - | - | TRBV9
CASRRQTGGPYEQYF | TGTGCCAGCAGGAGACAGACAGGGGGCCCCTACGAGCAGTACTTC | TRBJ2-7 | TRBD1 | - | TRBV2
CASSFASGGAGDTQYF | TGTGCCAGCAGCTTCGCTAGCGGGGGGGCAGGAGATACGCAGTATTTT | TRBJ2-3 | TRBD2 | - | TRBV5-6
CASRMTQTYEQYF | TGTGCCAGCAGGATGACTCAAACCTACGAGCAGTACTTC | TRBJ2-7 | - | - | TRBV12-3/TRBV12-4
CASFRGAASTDTQYF | TGTGCCAGCTTTCGGGGGGCGGCTAGCACAGATACGCAGTATTTT | TRBJ2-3 | - | - | TRBV5-5
CASSLDWQKETQYF | TGCGCCAGCAGCTTGGATTGGCAAAAAGAGACCCAGTACTTC | TRBJ2-5 | - | once | TRBV5-1
CASSVRPVVPGSNTEAFF | TGTGCCAGCAGCGTACGCCCCGTCGTACCCGGGTCGAACACTGAAGCTTTCTTT | TRBJ1-1 | - | - | TRBV9
CASSQNPAETDTQYF | TGCGCCAGCAGCCAAAATCCAGCGGAAACAGATACGCAGTATTTT | TRBJ2-3 | - | - | TRBV4-1
CASSGTGYHTGELFF | TGTGCCAGCAGCGGGACAGGGTATCACACCGGGGAGCTGTTTTTT | TRBJ2-2 | TRBD1 | - | TRBV7-9
CSGWQQETQYF | TGCAGCGGGTGGCAGCAAGAGACCCAGTACTTC | TRBJ2-5 | - | - | TRBV29-1